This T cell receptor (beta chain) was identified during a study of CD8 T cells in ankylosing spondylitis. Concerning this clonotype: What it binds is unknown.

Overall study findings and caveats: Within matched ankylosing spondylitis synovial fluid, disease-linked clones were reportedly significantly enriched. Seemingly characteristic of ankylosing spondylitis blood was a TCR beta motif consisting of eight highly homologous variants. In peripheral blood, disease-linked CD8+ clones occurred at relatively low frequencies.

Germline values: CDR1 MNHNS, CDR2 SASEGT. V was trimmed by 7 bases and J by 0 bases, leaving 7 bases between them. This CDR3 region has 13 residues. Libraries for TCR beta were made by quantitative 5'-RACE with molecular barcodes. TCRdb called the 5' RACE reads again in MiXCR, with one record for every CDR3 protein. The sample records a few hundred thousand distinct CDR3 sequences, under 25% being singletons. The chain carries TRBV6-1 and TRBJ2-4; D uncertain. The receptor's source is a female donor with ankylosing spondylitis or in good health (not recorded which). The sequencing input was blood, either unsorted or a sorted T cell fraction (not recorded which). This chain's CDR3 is CASKSLAKNIQYF. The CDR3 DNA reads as TGTGCCAGCAAGTCTCTAGCCAAAAACATTCAGTACTTC.